This T cell receptor (beta chain) emerged from a study of control samples from healthy donors and cancer patients. TCRdb's copy holds only in-frame clones and misses some; the assay was immunoSEQ multiplex PCR. In the table there are roughly 400,000 clones, 90% of which are singletons. Sequenced material: PBMCs. The source of this sequence is a man aged 40-49 years with head and neck cancer.

The CDR3 loop is CASSLRTEGGEQYF. CDR3 in DNA: TGCGCCAGCAGCTTACGGACGGAGGGTGGAGAGCAGTACTTC. The rearrangement joins TRBV5-1 to TRBJ2-7, with D maybe TRBD2 (6 bases). CDR1 is SGHRS and CDR2 is YFSETQ in the germline V gene. The CDR3 is 14 amino acids. V dropped 2 bases and J dropped 7 bases, with 16 bases sitting between them.